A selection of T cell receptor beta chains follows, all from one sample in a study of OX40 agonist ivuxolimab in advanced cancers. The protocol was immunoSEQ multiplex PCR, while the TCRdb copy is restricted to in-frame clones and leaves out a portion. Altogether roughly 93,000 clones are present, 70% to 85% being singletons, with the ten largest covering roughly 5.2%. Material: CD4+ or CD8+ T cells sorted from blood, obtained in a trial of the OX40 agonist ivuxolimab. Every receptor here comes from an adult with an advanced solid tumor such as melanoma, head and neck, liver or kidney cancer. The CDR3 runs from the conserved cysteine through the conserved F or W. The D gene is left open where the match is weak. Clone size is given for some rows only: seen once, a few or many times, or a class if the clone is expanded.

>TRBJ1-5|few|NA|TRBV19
TGTGCCAGTAGTCCCCGAGGGCAGGGAGGTCAGCCCCAGCATTTT
CASSPRGQGGQPQHF
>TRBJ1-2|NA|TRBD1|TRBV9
TGTGCCAGCAGCGCGGGACAGGGACCCTATGGCTACACCTTC
CASSAGQGPYGYTF
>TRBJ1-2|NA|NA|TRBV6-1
TGTGCCGTATCCCCGACAGAGAAGTATGGCTACACCTTC
CAVSPTEKYGYTF
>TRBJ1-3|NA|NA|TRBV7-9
TGTGCCAGCAGCTCCAGGGGCTCTGGAAACACCATATATTTT
CASSSRGSGNTIYF
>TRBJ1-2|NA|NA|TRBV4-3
TGCGCCAGCAGCCAAGCATTCAGGGGAGGAGGGGGCTACACCTTC
CASSQAFRGGGGYTF
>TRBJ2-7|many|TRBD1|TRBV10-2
TGCGCCAGCCGAGCCGGGACAGGCTACGAGCAGTACTTC
CASRAGTGYEQYF
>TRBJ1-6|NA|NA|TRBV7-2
TGTGCCAGCAGCTTAGGGGTTACGCGGAATTCACCCCTCCACTTT
CASSLGVTRNSPLHF
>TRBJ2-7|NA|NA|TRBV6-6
TGTGCCAGCAGTTACGGTCCCTACGAGCAGTACTTC
CASSYGPYEQYF
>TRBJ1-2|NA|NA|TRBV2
TGTGCCAGCAGTGTGAGAGCAATAAATGGCTACACCTTC
CASSVRAINGYTF
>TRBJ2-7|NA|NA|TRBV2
TGTGCCAGCAGCGCCGGGTTGGAAGGGAACGAGCAGTACTTC
CASSAGLEGNEQYF
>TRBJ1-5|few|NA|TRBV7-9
TGTGCCAGCAGCTTAGGGAGCAGGGTAGGGCAGCCCCAGCATTTT
CASSLGSRVGQPQHF
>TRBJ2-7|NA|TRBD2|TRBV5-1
TGCGCCAGCAGCTTGTTGGCGGGGGCCTACGAGCAGTACTTC
CASSLLAGAYEQYF
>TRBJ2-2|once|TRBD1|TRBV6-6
TGTGCCAGCAGTAAACCGGGACAGCAGGCCGGGGAGCTGTTTTTT
CASSKPGQQAGELFF
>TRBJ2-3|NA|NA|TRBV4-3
TGCGCCAGCAGCCAAAGGGGCGGCAGGGGAGTCACAGATACGCAGTATTTT
CASSQRGGRGVTDTQYF
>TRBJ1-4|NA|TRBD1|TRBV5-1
TGCGCCAGCAGCCAAGGGAGACAGGGCAACGAAAAACTGTTTTTT
CASSQGRQGNEKLFF
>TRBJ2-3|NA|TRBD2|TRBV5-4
TGTGCCAGCAGCGGCGGGACTAGCGCCACTAGCACAGATACGCAGTATTTT
CASSGGTSATSTDTQYF
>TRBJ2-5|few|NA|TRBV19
TGTGCCAGTAGTAGGGAGTACCAAGAGACCCAGTACTTC
CASSREYQETQYF
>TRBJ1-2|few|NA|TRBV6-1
TGTGCCAGCAGCGAAAGCCGGCATGGCTACACCTTC
CASSESRHGYTF
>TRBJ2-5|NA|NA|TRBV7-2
TGTGCCAGCAGCACCTTGGGGACCCAGTACTTC
CASSTLGTQYF
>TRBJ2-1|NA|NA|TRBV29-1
TGCAGCGCGACCCCTGCTGTGGAGCAGTTCTTC
CSATPAVEQFF
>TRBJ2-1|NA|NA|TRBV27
TGTGCCAGCAAAATGTGGGCAGATACCTACAATGAGCAGTTCTTC
CASKMWADTYNEQFF
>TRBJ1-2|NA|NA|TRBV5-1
TGCGCCAGCAGCTTGATGGGGACGGGCGGCTACACCTTC
CASSLMGTGGYTF
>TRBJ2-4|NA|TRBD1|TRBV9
TGTGCCAGCAGCCGCCGGGGACAGGGGGCAGGCATTCAGTACTTC
CASSRRGQGAGIQYF
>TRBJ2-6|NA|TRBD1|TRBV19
TGTGCCAGTAGCCATGGGACAGGGGCGGTTGGGGCCAACGTCCTGACTTTC
CASSHGTGAVGANVLTF
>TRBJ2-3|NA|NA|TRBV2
TGTGCCAGCAGTGTTGGCGATAGCACAGATACGCAGTATTTT
CASSVGDSTDTQYF
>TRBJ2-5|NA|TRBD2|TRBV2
TGTGCCAGGACGAGGCTAGCGGAAGAGACCCAGTACTTC
CARTRLAEETQYF
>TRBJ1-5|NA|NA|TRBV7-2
TGTGCCAGCAGCTGGTCAGGGAGTCGCAATCAGCCCCAGCATTTT
CASSWSGSRNQPQHF
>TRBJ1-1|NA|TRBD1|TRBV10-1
TGCGCCAGCAGTGTCCGACAGGGGGACACTGAAGCTTTCTTT
CASSVRQGDTEAFF
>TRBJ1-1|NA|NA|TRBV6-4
TGTGCCAGCTCTTTAAGGGGCCTCCAGTGGGGTCGTCCCAACACTGAAGCTTTCTTT
CASSLRGLQWGRPNTEAFF
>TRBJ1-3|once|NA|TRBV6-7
TGTGCCAGCAGTTACTCGACTGGAAACACCATATATTTT
CASSYSTGNTIYF
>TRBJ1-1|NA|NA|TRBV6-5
TGTGCCAGCAGTTATGGGGCAGGGATCGAAGCTTTCTTT
CASSYGAGIEAFF
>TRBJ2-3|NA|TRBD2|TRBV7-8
TGTGCCAGCAGCTTAGCTTCGGGGGGAGTGGATACGCAGTATTTT
CASSLASGGVDTQYF
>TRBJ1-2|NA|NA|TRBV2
TGTGCCAGCAGACTAAGTGGGACGGCGCGGATAGGCTACACCTTC
CASRLSGTARIGYTF
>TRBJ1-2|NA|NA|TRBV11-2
TGTGCCAGCAGCCCGGCAGGGTTCTTTGGCTACACCTTC
CASSPAGFFGYTF
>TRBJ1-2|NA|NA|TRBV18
TGTGCCAGCTCACCGGGGCCAAACCCCGTTTATGGCTACACCTTC
CASSPGPNPVYGYTF
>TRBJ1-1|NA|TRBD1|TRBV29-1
TGCAGCGTGCTAATGGACAGGGGGGGCACTGAAGCTTTCTTT
CSVLMDRGGTEAFF
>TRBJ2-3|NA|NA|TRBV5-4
TGTGCCAGCAGCTTAGGGGGGGCAGGCACAGATACGCAGTATTTT
CASSLGGAGTDTQYF
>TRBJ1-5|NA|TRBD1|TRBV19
TGTGCCAGTAGTATCCACAACAGGGGACCAAATCAGCCCCAGCATTTT
CASSIHNRGPNQPQHF
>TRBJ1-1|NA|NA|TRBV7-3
TGTGCCAGCAGCTTGAACAGTAACACTGAAGCTTTCTTT
CASSLNSNTEAFF
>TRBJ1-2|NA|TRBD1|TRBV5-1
TGCGCCAGCAGCTTGGTAGAGGGGGCTAGAGGCTACACCTTC
CASSLVEGARGYTF
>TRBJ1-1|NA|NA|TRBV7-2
TGTGCCAGCAGCTTAGTAGGTTTTGAGGCTTTCTTT
CASSLVGFEAFF
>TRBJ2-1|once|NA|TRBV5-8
TGTGCCAGCAGCTTGATGCGGGCGACGTGGCCCCATGAGCAGTTCTTC
CASSLMRATWPHEQFF
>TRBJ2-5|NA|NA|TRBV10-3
TGTGCCATCAGCACGCCGGGACCTCAGAAAGAGACCCAGTACTTC
CAISTPGPQKETQYF
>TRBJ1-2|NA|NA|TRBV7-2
TGTGCCAGCAGCTTAGCCCAGGGGACTGCCTATGGCTACACCTTC
CASSLAQGTAYGYTF
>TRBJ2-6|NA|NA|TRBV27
TGTGCCAGCAGTTTATCCTCTGGGGCCAACGTCCTGACTTTC
CASSLSSGANVLTF
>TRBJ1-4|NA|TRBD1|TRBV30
TGTGCCTGGGGTACCGGGACAGGGGATGAAAAACTGTTTTTT
CAWGTGTGDEKLFF
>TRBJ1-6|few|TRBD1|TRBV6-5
TGTGCCAGCAGTTACCAGGGACAGGGATTTGCCCTCCACTTT
CASSYQGQGFALHF
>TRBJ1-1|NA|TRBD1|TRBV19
TGTGCCAGTACCCTGGGATTTGGCGGGACAGGGGGGAGTAGGGCTTTCTTT
CASTLGFGGTGGSRAFF